This T cell receptor (beta chain) was identified in a study of beta chain features in type 1 diabetes. Whole-study findings and limits: Shortening of TCRB CDR3s, moderate but significant, appeared in all four CD4+ subsets of Type 1 diabetes patients. The naive, central memory and Treg TCRB repertoires looked more alike in patients than they did in healthy donors. Small HLA sub-analyses could not settle whether HLA shapes TCRB rearrangement.

This clone has more than one count but fewer than ten. Its antigen is undetermined. This CDR3 contains 15 residues. V shed 5 bases and J 6 bases; nucleotides not matched to a gene: 13. The germline CDR1 and CDR2 sequences are MNHEY and SVGAGI. Expressed TCRB transcripts were sequenced because the entire RNA isolate underwent reverse transcription. Repertoires were generated with immunoSEQ multiplex PCR, while TCRdb's copy carries only in-frame clones and drops some. The sample has approximately 600,000 clones; under 15% are singletons. The rearrangement links TRBV6-5 to TRBJ2-7, with 7 bases fitting TRBD1. The TCR comes from a man under 40 with type 1 diabetes. The sequenced sample consisted of naive CD4+ T cells from blood. The CDR3 spells CASSQGVAGVLEQYF. DNA of the CDR3: TGTGCCAGCAGTCAGGGGGTTGCAGGGGTTCTCGAGCAGTACTTC.